These 31 T cell receptor beta chains originate from one sample sequenced in a study of vaccination and CD4 T cells after COVID-19. Sequencing of the DNA from cultured CD4+ T cells was carried out with the Oncomine TCR Beta short-read assay. TCRdb used MiXCR to reprocess the PCR reads, holding one entry per CDR3 protein. The top ten clones hold roughly a tenth of a sample with about 20,000 distinct CDR3 sequences, approximately 53% of them seen once. Their antigen targets remain unknown. Treatment meaning: roughly 10-day PBMC culture with coronavirus spike peptide pools or control peptides (ViraFEST assay). The sample taken for sequencing was CD4+ T cells from blood, cultured in vitro. Every receptor here comes from a human donor who had recovered from COVID-19.

The chain is built from TRBV20-1 and TRBJ1-2, with D tentatively TRBD1 (6 bases). The V end was cut by 2 bases, the J end by 8 bases, with 15 bases between. The germline gives CDR1 DFQATT, CDR2 SNEGSKA (reference sequence). The CDR3 is made up of 13 amino acids. CDR3 sequence (DNA): TGCAGTGCTAGACCAGGGGCGCCGGACGGCTACACCTTC. It is translated as CSARPGAPDGYTF.

The chain recombines TRBV11-2 with TRBJ2-7, with D perhaps TRBD1 or TRBD2 (5 bases each). Germline loops: CDR1 SGHAT, CDR2 FQNNGV. The V and J ends lost 5 bases and 0 bases respectively, with 23 bases between them. The CDR3 covers 18 residues. Here the CDR3 DNA reads TGTGCCAGCAGCAAAGGGTCGGGTGGGTCAGGGACCTCCTACGAGCAGTACTTC. It yields the protein CASSKGSGGSGTSYEQYF.

This sequence joins TRBV24-1 and TRBJ1-5; D possibly corresponds to TRBD1 (6 bases). The CDR3 runs 15 residues. Trimming pared 7 bases from V and 2 bases from J, leaving 14 bases between. The germline V gene has CDR1 KGHDR and CDR2 SFDVKD. The CDR3 region is CATSPPGGGNQPQHF. The CDR3 DNA follows: TGTGCCACCAGCCCTCCGGGGGGCGGCAATCAGCCCCAGCATTTT.

This sequence joins TRBV19 and TRBJ2-7; D remains unclear. This CDR3 has 13 amino acids. Germline CDR1 and CDR2: LNHDA and SQIVND (reference sequence). The V end lost 5 bases, the J end lost 5 bases, and 13 bases lay between the germline ends. CDR3 loop: CASSSDPGHEQYF. CDR3 DNA: TGTGCCAGTAGTTCGGACCCGGGCCACGAGCAGTACTTC.

The V gene is TRBV20-1, the J gene TRBJ2-7, with 7 bases fitting TRBD2. Germline V CDR1 and CDR2: DFQATT, SNEGSKA (reference sequence). V shed 4 bases and J 6 bases; nucleotides not matched to a gene: 9. The CDR3 runs 13 residues. CDR3 nucleotide sequence: TGCAGTGCTACCAGGACTAGAGGTGGCGAGCAGTACTTC. Translated, it gives CSATRTRGGEQYF.

The CDR3, as DNA: TGTGCCAGCACTTGGGGGTATACCGGGGAGCTGTTTTTT. This translates into CASTWGYTGELFF. The V call is TRBV6-2 or TRBV6-3, the J call TRBJ2-2, with D perhaps assigned TRBD1 or TRBD2 (5 bases each). Germline values: CDR1 MNHEY, CDR2 SVGEGT. The CDR3 spans 13 residues. With 7 bases removed from V and 5 bases from J, the gap between germline ends came to 11 bases.

V and J are TRBV30 and TRBJ1-2, with D unresolved. CDR3 length: 12 amino acids. Per the germline V gene, CDR1 is GTSNPN and CDR2 is SVGIG (reference sequence). Trimming took 0 bases from V and 7 from J, leaving 9 bases between them. The CDR3, as DNA: TGTGCCTGGAGTGTACGACCTTTTGGCTACACCTTC. Residues: CAWSVRPFGYTF.

The chain recombines TRBV5-1 with TRBJ2-5, with 11 bases matching TRBD2. Germline loops: CDR1 SGHRS, CDR2 YFSETQ. With V trimmed by 4 bases and J by 4 bases, 6 bases remained unmatched. The CDR3 extends over 15 amino acids. The CDR3 spells CASSPGLAARETQYF. In DNA form, the CDR3 reads TGCGCCAGCAGCCCGGGACTAGCGGCTCGAGAGACCCAGTACTTC.

There are a few counts of this clonotype. The V call is TRBV20-1, the J call TRBJ1-5; D is perhaps TRBD1 (5 bases). CDR3 length: 13 amino acids. The V end lost 3 bases, the J end lost 4 bases, and 10 bases lay between the germline ends. The V gene's germline CDR1 is DFQATT and CDR2 SNEGSKA (reference sequence). The CDR3, as DNA: TGCAGTGCTAGTCAGGGACCAAATCAGCCCCAGCATTTT. It yields the protein CSASQGPNQPQHF.

The gene calls are TRBV6-1 and TRBJ1-5; D is ambiguous. V lost 2 bases to trimming and J lost 0 bases, with 11 bases between them. In germline, CDR1 is MNHNS, CDR2 SASEGT. The CDR3 is 16 residues long. The CDR3 region has the DNA TGTGCCAGCAGTGAATTTCGTGGACTTAGCAATCAGCCCCAGCATTTT. It codes for CASSEFRGLSNQPQHF.

V is TRBV5-1 and J is TRBJ2-7, with D possibly TRBD2 on 6 matching bases. The germline V gene encodes CDR1 SGHRS and CDR2 YFSETQ. Deletions cut 1 base from V and 2 bases from J, with 13 bases between. CDR3 size: 15 residues. DNA for the CDR3: TGCGCCAGCAGCTTGCCCGGGACTTTTACCTACGAGCAGTACTTC. This codes for CASSLPGTFTYEQYF.

V and J are TRBV7-6 and TRBJ1-4; tentative D call: TRBD1 (5 bases). Per the germline V gene, CDR1 is SGHVS and CDR2 is FNYEAQ. V lost 4 bases, J lost 7 bases, and 10 bases lay in between. The CDR3 is 13 residues long. This CDR3 is CASSSGPLEKLFF. In DNA, the CDR3 is TGTGCCAGCAGCTCGGGACCCCTTGAAAAACTGTTTTTT.

The chain combines TRBV28 with TRBJ1-1; 11 bases align to TRBD1. Per the germline V gene, CDR1 is MDHEN and CDR2 is SYDVKM. The V segment lost 8 bases and the J segment 3 bases; nucleotides outside the gene matches: 5. The CDR3 sequence is 14 residues long. The CDR3 spells CASWDRGRDTEAFF. CDR3 coding DNA: TGTGCCAGCTGGGACAGGGGGAGGGACACTGAAGCTTTCTTT.

This clonotype came up a few times. The chain has TRBV6-1 and TRBJ1-5, with unresolved D. Trimming took off 6 bases at V and 4 bases at J, with 10 bases between the two ends. The CDR3 totals 13 residues. Germline lookup yields CDR1 MNHNS and CDR2 SASEGT. The chain's CDR3 is CASSSIGNQPQHF. In DNA, the CDR3 is TGTGCCAGCAGCTCCATCGGGAATCAGCCCCAGCATTTT.

The chain carries TRBV7-3 and TRBJ2-2; possibly TRBD1 for D (6 bases). The CDR3 is 15 amino acids. V lost 5 bases, J lost 1 base, and 11 bases lay in between. Germline lookup yields CDR1 SGHTA and CDR2 FQGTGA. The CDR3 DNA is TGTGCCAGCAGCCCCGGGACACTGAACACCGGGGAGCTGTTTTTT. It yields the protein CASSPGTLNTGELFF.

This clonotype has only a few counts. This sequence joins TRBV23-1 and TRBJ1-1, with 7 bases lining up with TRBD1. TRBV23-1 is flagged as an ORF with uncertain function. Germline trimming cut 0 bases from V and 6 bases from J; bases unmatched to any gene: 4. The CDR3 is 14 residues long. The CDR3 sequence is CASSQSGQFPEAFF. The CDR3 region has the DNA TGCGCCAGCAGTCAATCGGGACAGTTCCCTGAAGCTTTCTTT.

The chain carries TRBV20-1 and TRBJ1-2; possible D gene TRBD1, 5 bases. Germline assignment: CDR1 DFQATT and CDR2 SNEGSKA (reference sequence). This CDR3 has 14 residues. V was trimmed by 1 base and J by 6 bases, leaving 15 bases between them. CDR3 region: CSARVWGGVHGYTF. The CDR3 DNA is TGCAGTGCTAGAGTTTGGGGAGGGGTCCATGGCTACACCTTC.

The chain recombines TRBV20-1 with TRBJ1-1, with 7 bases aligning to TRBD1. V was clipped by 5 bases and J by 0 bases; unmatched bases: 9. The CDR3 covers 15 residues. Germline CDR1 DFQATT, CDR2 SNEGSKA (reference sequence). CDR3 amino acids: CSAQDPTGMNTEAFF. The CDR3 coding sequence is TGCAGTGCTCAGGATCCGACAGGGATGAACACTGAAGCTTTCTTT.

This chain connects TRBV12-3 or TRBV12-4 to TRBJ1-1, with D maybe TRBD1 (6 bases). The V end was cut by 3 bases, the J end by 6 bases, with 17 bases between. The CDR3 totals 15 residues. The CDR3 protein is CASSFVTGLGAEAFF. The DNA of the CDR3 is TGTGCCAGCAGTTTTGTAACAGGGCTTGGCGCTGAAGCTTTCTTT.

The rearrangement joins TRBV6-2 or TRBV6-3 to TRBJ1-6; TRBD1 might be the D (5 bases). V shed 6 bases and J shed 8 bases, with 11 bases lying between them. The CDR3 has 13 amino acids. The germline CDR1 and CDR2 sequences are MNHEY and SVGEGT. The DNA for the CDR3 is TGTGCCAGCAGCCGGGACGGAGATTCACCCCTCCACTTT. It is translated as CASSRDGDSPLHF.

The table lists this clonotype with a count of one. This rearrangement joins TRBV6-1 to TRBJ1-1; D might be TRBD1 (5 bases). This CDR3 region has 14 residues. The germline gives CDR1 MNHNS, CDR2 SASEGT. Trimming removed 4 bases from V and 0 bases from J, with 9 bases in between. The CDR3 reads CASSVEGMNTEAFF. The CDR3 DNA is TGTGCCAGCAGTGTGGAGGGGATGAACACTGAAGCTTTCTTT.

CDR3 bases: TGTGCCAGCAGCTTGGGTGGAAGGAGATCATATGAGACCCAGTACTTC. Its protein is CASSLGGRRSYETQYF. This rearrangement joins TRBV5-4 to TRBJ2-5; no definite D call. This CDR3 contains 16 residues. V gave up 0 bases and J gave up 5 bases, with 17 bases separating them. Germline assignment: CDR1 SGHNT and CDR2 YYREEE (reference sequence). Full variable domain (rest looked up from reference TRBV5-4 and TRBJ2-5): ETGVTQSPTHLIKTRGQQVTLRCSSQSGHNTVSWYQQALGQGPQFIFQYYREEENGRGNFPPRFSGLQFPNYSSELNVNALELDDSALYLCASSLGGRRSYETQYFGPGTRLLVL.

This clonotype was recorded a few times. The chain employs TRBV28 and TRBJ2-2; TRBD2 is a possible D gene (6 bases). Trimming removed 2 bases from V and 4 bases from J, with 11 bases in between. The CDR3 extends over 15 amino acids. Germline values: CDR1 MDHEN, CDR2 SYDVKM. CDR3 nucleotides: TGTGCCAGCAGTTTAGCCGGGAGTTCCACCGGGGAGCTGTTTTTT. This codes for CASSLAGSSTGELFF. The full variable domain, with the rest looked up from reference TRBV28 and TRBJ2-2, is DVKVTQSSRYLVKRTGEKVFLECVQDMDHENMFWYRQDPGLGLRLIYFSYDVKMKEKGDIPEGYSVSREKKERFSLILESASTNQTSMYLCASSLAGSSTGELFFGEGSRLTVL.

The V call is TRBV20-1, the J call TRBJ2-3; no definite D call. The CDR3 totals 14 residues. Trimming took 2 bases from V and 2 from J, leaving 11 bases between them. Germline V CDR1 and CDR2: DFQATT, SNEGSKA (reference sequence). The CDR3 bases are TGCAGTGCTAGACCACTTTCAACCACAGATACGCAGTATTTT. This gives the protein CSARPLSTTDTQYF.

The chain links TRBV28 to TRBJ1-1; D possibly corresponds to TRBD1 (6 bases). Trimming shortened V by 3 bases and J by 8 bases, and 10 bases separated the two germline ends. The CDR3 is 12 amino acids. Germline V gives CDR1 MDHEN, CDR2 SYDVKM. The CDR3 DNA is TGTGCCAGCAGTTTTTTGGGGGCCGAAGCTTTCTTT. Translation gives CASSFLGAEAFF.

The chain employs TRBV7-2 and TRBJ1-6; D gene ambiguous. The CDR3 extends over 15 amino acids. From germline, CDR1 is SGHTA and CDR2 FQGNSA. V gave up 1 base and J gave up 6 bases, with 10 bases separating them. The CDR3 protein is CASSLEAASNSPLHF. In DNA, the CDR3 is TGTGCCAGCAGCTTAGAGGCAGCAAGTAATTCACCCCTCCACTTT. Complete variable domain (other parts from reference TRBV7-2 and TRBJ1-6): GAGVSQSPSNKVTEKGKDVELRCDPISGHTALYWYRQSLGQGLEFLIYFQGNSAPDKSGLPSDRFSAERTGGSVSTLTIQRTQQEDSAVYLCASSLEAASNSPLHFGNGTRLTVT.

This chain joins TRBV12-3 or TRBV12-4 and TRBJ2-7, with D possibly being TRBD1 (6 bases). CDR3 length: 15 amino acids. Trimming removed 10 bases at V and 0 bases at J, with 19 bases between. CDR3 region: CATASQGTTSYEQYF. The CDR3 DNA reads TGTGCCACCGCCTCACAGGGTACGACCTCCTACGAGCAGTACTTC.

V and J are TRBV19 and TRBJ1-1; tentative D call: TRBD1 (6 bases). V was shortened by 6 bases and J by 4 bases, with 21 bases between the two germline ends. The germline V gene has CDR1 LNHDA and CDR2 SQIVND (reference sequence). CDR3 length: 16 amino acids. CDR3 nucleotides: TGTGCCAGTAGGCCCGAACAGGGCGGGAGGTTCACTGAAGCTTTCTTT. This translates into CASRPEQGGRFTEAFF.

The V call is TRBV6-2 or TRBV6-3, the J call TRBJ2-7, with D possibly TRBD1 on 6 matching bases. Trimming removed 2 bases from V and 2 bases from J, with 7 bases in between. The CDR3 contains 13 residues. CDR1 and CDR2 (germline): MNHEY, SVGEGT. CDR3 nucleotides: TGTGCCAGCAGTTACCGGGACACCTACGAGCAGTACTTC. Its translation is CASSYRDTYEQYF.

This clonotype came up a few times. V and J are TRBV27 and TRBJ2-5; no definite D call. The CDR3 extends over 15 amino acids. Looked up from germline, CDR1 is MNHEY and CDR2 is SMNVEV (reference sequence). V was cut by 5 bases and J by 4 bases, with 17 bases left in between. CDR3 DNA: TGTGCCAGCAGTCTGACCAATCCTACTGCAGAGACCCAGTACTTC. It is translated as CASSLTNPTAETQYF.

The V call is TRBV7-2, the J call TRBJ2-5; D may match TRBD1 or TRBD2 (5 bases each). Trimming pared 4 bases from V and 4 bases from J, leaving 19 bases between. The length of the CDR3 is 16 residues. Germline V gives CDR1 SGHTA, CDR2 FQGNSA. The CDR3 nucleotides are TGTGCCAGCAGCTCAACCGGGACGGGCAGAGGAGAGACCCAGTACTTC. Translating it yields CASSSTGTGRGETQYF.